This is a list of T cell receptor beta chains from one sample in a study of blood T cell repertoires in COVID-19. TCRdb's table, derived via immunoSEQ multiplex PCR, lists solely in-frame clones and lacks some. The table records some 160,000 clones, roughly 89% of them present only once. Sample: peripheral blood. These receptors were collected from a woman aged 65 to 85 with COVID-19, enrolled during active disease. Both conserved end residues are part of each CDR3. Each record gives: J gene, clone size, D gene, V gene, CDR3 DNA, CDR3 protein. A D gene is named only where the DNA matches it firmly. A clone size is listed for some rows: how often the clone was seen (once, few, many), or a class if it is expanded.

j_gene: TRBJ1-2
abundance: once
d_gene: TRBD1
v_gene: TRBV6-5
CDR3nt: TGTGCCAGCAGAACCGGACAGGGCCAGGGCTACACCTTC
CDR3aa: CASRTGQGQGYTF

j_gene: TRBJ1-1
abundance: -
d_gene: -
v_gene: TRBV11-1
CDR3nt: TGTGCCAGCACCCTGAACCGGGACACTGAAGCTTTCTTT
CDR3aa: CASTLNRDTEAFF

j_gene: TRBJ1-3
abundance: -
d_gene: TRBD1
v_gene: TRBV29-1
CDR3nt: TGCAGCGTTGCCGGGACAGGAACTGGAAACACCATATATTTT
CDR3aa: CSVAGTGTGNTIYF

j_gene: TRBJ1-5
abundance: -
d_gene: -
v_gene: TRBV28
CDR3nt: TGTGCCAGCAGTTTCTTGAATCAGCCCCAGCATTTT
CDR3aa: CASSFLNQPQHF

j_gene: TRBJ1-1
abundance: -
d_gene: TRBD1
v_gene: TRBV29-1
CDR3nt: TGCAGCGTTGATCTACAGGGGGCAAACACTGAAGCTTTCTTT
CDR3aa: CSVDLQGANTEAFF

j_gene: TRBJ2-3
abundance: -
d_gene: TRBD2
v_gene: TRBV9
CDR3nt: TGTGCCAGCAGCGGACCTCTAGCGGGGGGGGCAGATACGCAGTATTTT
CDR3aa: CASSGPLAGGADTQYF

j_gene: TRBJ1-2
abundance: -
d_gene: -
v_gene: TRBV19
CDR3nt: TGTGCCAGTAGTAGACAGGAAGATAACTATGGCTACACCTTC
CDR3aa: CASSRQEDNYGYTF

j_gene: TRBJ1-2
abundance: -
d_gene: -
v_gene: TRBV4-1
CDR3nt: TGCGCCAGCAGCCAAGATTGGGCAGCAGTTATCTATGGCTACACCTTC
CDR3aa: CASSQDWAAVIYGYTF

j_gene: TRBJ1-1
abundance: -
d_gene: -
v_gene: TRBV6-1
CDR3nt: TGTGCCAGCAGTGAAGCTTCCTATCGTCAGGGATTGAACACTGAAGCTTTCTTT
CDR3aa: CASSEASYRQGLNTEAFF

j_gene: TRBJ1-2
abundance: -
d_gene: -
v_gene: TRBV19
CDR3nt: TGTGCCAGTACGCAGGGAACAGTCTACACCTTC
CDR3aa: CASTQGTVYTF

j_gene: TRBJ1-2
abundance: -
d_gene: -
v_gene: TRBV11-3
CDR3nt: TGTGCCAGCAGCCTGACAGGATCCTATGGCTACACCTTC
CDR3aa: CASSLTGSYGYTF

j_gene: TRBJ1-2
abundance: -
d_gene: -
v_gene: TRBV28
CDR3nt: TGTGCCAGCAGCTTCAGGGATGGCTACACCTTC
CDR3aa: CASSFRDGYTF

j_gene: TRBJ1-1
abundance: -
d_gene: TRBD1
v_gene: TRBV18
CDR3nt: TGTGCCAGCTCACCAATCGACAGGGGCGCTGAAGCTTTCTTT
CDR3aa: CASSPIDRGAEAFF

j_gene: TRBJ1-2
abundance: -
d_gene: -
v_gene: TRBV27
CDR3nt: TGTGCCAGCAGTTTTTTGAGGGTTCAGGGAGGCGACTATGGCTACACCTTC
CDR3aa: CASSFLRVQGGDYGYTF

j_gene: TRBJ2-5
abundance: -
d_gene: -
v_gene: TRBV5-6
CDR3nt: TGTGCCAGCAATATTCCAGGCCAAGGTCAAGAGACCCAGTACTTC
CDR3aa: CASNIPGQGQETQYF

j_gene: TRBJ2-7
abundance: -
d_gene: TRBD1
v_gene: TRBV28
CDR3nt: TGTGCCAGCATTTCGACAGGGGTCTACTACGAGCAGTACTTC
CDR3aa: CASISTGVYYEQYF

j_gene: TRBJ2-2
abundance: -
d_gene: -
v_gene: TRBV27
CDR3nt: TGTGCCAGCAGTTTAGTTCTTAGCAACGGAGGGGAGCTGTTTTTT
CDR3aa: CASSLVLSNGGELFF

j_gene: TRBJ2-1
abundance: -
d_gene: TRBD2
v_gene: TRBV27
CDR3nt: TGTGCCAGCAGTTTTATCAGCGGGGGGGCCGATGAGCAGTTCTTC
CDR3aa: CASSFISGGADEQFF

j_gene: TRBJ2-3
abundance: -
d_gene: -
v_gene: TRBV4-1
CDR3nt: TGCGCCAGCAGCCAAGATCAGGATTCTAGCACAGATACGCAGTATTTT
CDR3aa: CASSQDQDSSTDTQYF

j_gene: TRBJ2-5
abundance: once
d_gene: TRBD1
v_gene: TRBV5-1
CDR3nt: TGCGCCAGCAGCCACGGACAGGGGAGGGAGACCCAGTACTTC
CDR3aa: CASSHGQGRETQYF

j_gene: TRBJ2-2
abundance: -
d_gene: -
v_gene: TRBV7-2
CDR3nt: TGTGCCAGCAGCTTGGAGGTCGCCGGGGGGGAGCTGTTTTTT
CDR3aa: CASSLEVAGGELFF

j_gene: TRBJ2-1
abundance: -
d_gene: TRBD2
v_gene: TRBV3-1/TRBV3-2
CDR3nt: TGTGCCAGCAGCCCGTCTCGCGGGGGCTACAATGAGCAGTTCTTC
CDR3aa: CASSPSRGGYNEQFF

j_gene: TRBJ2-5
abundance: -
d_gene: TRBD2
v_gene: TRBV4-2
CDR3nt: TGTGCCAGCAGCCAAGAGTACGGACTAGCGGGGGACTCCCAAGAGACCCAGTACTTC
CDR3aa: CASSQEYGLAGDSQETQYF

j_gene: TRBJ2-1
abundance: -
d_gene: -
v_gene: TRBV30
CDR3nt: TGTGCCTGGAGTTCCCAGGGGGGAAATGAGCAGTTCTTC
CDR3aa: CAWSSQGGNEQFF

j_gene: TRBJ1-2
abundance: few
d_gene: TRBD1
v_gene: TRBV5-5
CDR3nt: TGTGCCAGCAGTTACAGGGGTGAGTCTGGCTACACCTTC
CDR3aa: CASSYRGESGYTF

j_gene: TRBJ1-1
abundance: once
d_gene: -
v_gene: TRBV5-5
CDR3nt: TGTGCCAGCAGGGCCCCGAACACTGAAGCTTTCTTT
CDR3aa: CASRAPNTEAFF

j_gene: TRBJ1-3
abundance: once
d_gene: -
v_gene: TRBV28
CDR3nt: TGTGCCAGCAGTTTACCCCTAGGTCCCGGAAACACCATATATTTT
CDR3aa: CASSLPLGPGNTIYF

j_gene: TRBJ1-1
abundance: -
d_gene: -
v_gene: TRBV19
CDR3nt: TGTGCCAGTAGTATAGACGCAGTTAACACTGAAGCTTTCTTT
CDR3aa: CASSIDAVNTEAFF

j_gene: TRBJ2-5
abundance: -
d_gene: TRBD1
v_gene: TRBV23-1
CDR3nt: TGCGCCAGCAGTCCTCCCGGACAGGGGGCAGGGGAGACCCAGTACTTC
CDR3aa: CASSPPGQGAGETQYF

j_gene: TRBJ2-7
abundance: -
d_gene: -
v_gene: TRBV5-1
CDR3nt: TGCGCCAGTTCGGTGACTCCCGGTTACGAGCAGTACTTC
CDR3aa: CASSVTPGYEQYF

j_gene: TRBJ2-1
abundance: -
d_gene: TRBD1
v_gene: TRBV29-1
CDR3nt: TGCAGCGCTGGGGGAGGGACAGGGCCCTACAATGAGCAGTTCTTC
CDR3aa: CSAGGGTGPYNEQFF

j_gene: TRBJ2-7
abundance: -
d_gene: TRBD1
v_gene: TRBV7-8
CDR3nt: TGTGCCAGCAGCTGGGGGACAGGGGGCGAGCAGTACTTC
CDR3aa: CASSWGTGGEQYF

j_gene: TRBJ2-7
abundance: -
d_gene: TRBD1
v_gene: TRBV24-1
CDR3nt: TGTGCCACCAGTGATTCGACAGGGGGCCCACATTCCTACGAGCAGTACTTC
CDR3aa: CATSDSTGGPHSYEQYF

j_gene: TRBJ2-5
abundance: -
d_gene: -
v_gene: TRBV19
CDR3nt: TGTGCCAGTAGTATAGCAGGTGCGGAGACCCAGTACTTC
CDR3aa: CASSIAGAETQYF

j_gene: TRBJ1-1
abundance: -
d_gene: -
v_gene: TRBV7-2
CDR3nt: TGTGCCAGCAGCTTACAGGAAATGAACACTGAAGCTTTCTTT
CDR3aa: CASSLQEMNTEAFF

j_gene: TRBJ2-6
abundance: -
d_gene: TRBD2
v_gene: TRBV6-2/TRBV6-3
CDR3nt: TGTGCCAGCAGTTATCCTAGCGGACCCTCTGGGGCCAACGTCCTGACTTTC
CDR3aa: CASSYPSGPSGANVLTF

j_gene: TRBJ1-4
abundance: -
d_gene: TRBD1
v_gene: TRBV30
CDR3nt: TGTGCCTGGACCCCGGGACAGTCAACGACGGAAAAACTGTTTTTT
CDR3aa: CAWTPGQSTTEKLFF

j_gene: TRBJ1-5
abundance: few
d_gene: -
v_gene: TRBV3-1/TRBV3-2
CDR3nt: TGTGCCAGCAGCCAAGATTTTGGCACTAGCAATCAGCCCCAGCATTTT
CDR3aa: CASSQDFGTSNQPQHF

j_gene: TRBJ2-5
abundance: once
d_gene: -
v_gene: TRBV12-5
CDR3nt: TGTGCTAGTGGCCCCGGAGGACGAGAGACCCAGTACTTC
CDR3aa: CASGPGGRETQYF

j_gene: TRBJ2-3
abundance: once
d_gene: TRBD2
v_gene: TRBV5-4
CDR3nt: TGTGCCAGCAGCTCCGGCGAGCGGGGGGGGTCGGATACGCAGTATTTT
CDR3aa: CASSSGERGGSDTQYF

j_gene: TRBJ2-6
abundance: -
d_gene: TRBD1
v_gene: TRBV5-1
CDR3nt: TGCGCCAGCAGCAGGAGGACAGGGGGCGCCGACGTCCTGACTTTC
CDR3aa: CASSRRTGGADVLTF

j_gene: TRBJ2-1
abundance: -
d_gene: TRBD2
v_gene: TRBV3-1/TRBV3-2
CDR3nt: TGTGCCAGCAGCCAAGCTAGCGGGGGTTCCTACAATGAGCAGTTCTTC
CDR3aa: CASSQASGGSYNEQFF

j_gene: TRBJ1-4
abundance: -
d_gene: TRBD1
v_gene: TRBV5-5
CDR3nt: TGTGCCAGCAACGGACAGGGGGCAAGCGATGAAAAACTGTTTTTT
CDR3aa: CASNGQGASDEKLFF

j_gene: TRBJ2-7
abundance: -
d_gene: -
v_gene: TRBV7-9
CDR3nt: TGTGCCAGCACCCCCTCTACCGGCGCGGCGGGTGAGCAGTACTTC
CDR3aa: CASTPSTGAAGEQYF

j_gene: TRBJ1-2
abundance: -
d_gene: TRBD1
v_gene: TRBV5-5
CDR3nt: TGTGCCAGCAGCTCTCCTGACAGGGGTAGCGGCTACACCTTC
CDR3aa: CASSSPDRGSGYTF

j_gene: TRBJ2-5
abundance: -
d_gene: -
v_gene: TRBV4-1
CDR3nt: TGCGCCAGCAGCCAAGACGGGGCGGGGTGGGAGACCCAGTACTTC
CDR3aa: CASSQDGAGWETQYF

j_gene: TRBJ1-4
abundance: -
d_gene: TRBD1
v_gene: TRBV27
CDR3nt: TGTGCCAGCAGTTTAAAGGGACAGGGAAGTCGGAGAGGTGAAAAACTGTTTTTT
CDR3aa: CASSLKGQGSRRGEKLFF

j_gene: TRBJ1-2
abundance: -
d_gene: -
v_gene: TRBV12-3/TRBV12-4
CDR3nt: TGTGCCAGCAGATCAAGGGGTTTAGGTGGCTACACCTTC
CDR3aa: CASRSRGLGGYTF